This record looks at one T cell receptor (beta chain) sequence and its context. Its antigen is unknown. Measured with immunoSEQ multiplex PCR; TCRdb has only the in-frame clones, and not every one. The sample lists hundreds of thousands of clones, about 96% occurring once. This sample stems from a study of shared clonotypes between healthy human individuals. Overall study results and limits: The researchers took only blood, and tissue repertoires probably look different.

CD8 cells regarded as naive lacked CD45RO, were positively chosen for CCR7, and omitted terminally differentiated effector memory CD45RA+ cells. The V gene end was trimmed by 5 bases and the J gene end by 4 bases; junction bases not matched to a gene: 3. The V gene's germline CDR1 is MNHNY and CDR2 SVGAGI (reference sequence). The CDR3 covers 13 residues. Sequencing was carried out using naive CD8+ T cells sorted from blood. This chain links TRBV6-6 with TRBJ2-3, with 7 bases lining up with TRBD2. This receptor was taken from a man between 25 and 39 years old in good health. CDR3 DNA sequence: TGTGCCAGCAGTGGACTAGGATCAGATACGCAGTATTTT. Translated: CASSGLGSDTQYF.